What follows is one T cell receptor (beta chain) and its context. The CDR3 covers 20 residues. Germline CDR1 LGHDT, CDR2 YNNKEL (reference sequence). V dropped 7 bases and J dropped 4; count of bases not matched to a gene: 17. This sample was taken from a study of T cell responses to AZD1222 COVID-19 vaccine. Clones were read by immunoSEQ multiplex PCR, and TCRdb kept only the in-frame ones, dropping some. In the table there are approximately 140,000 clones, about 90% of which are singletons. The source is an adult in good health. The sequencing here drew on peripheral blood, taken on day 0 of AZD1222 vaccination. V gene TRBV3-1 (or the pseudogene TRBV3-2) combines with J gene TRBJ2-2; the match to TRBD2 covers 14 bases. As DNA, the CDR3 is TGTGCCAGCATCCCGGGGACTAGCGGGAGTTCTCACACCCCCACCGGGGAGCTGTTTTTT. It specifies CASIPGTSGSSHTPTGELFF.